The clone carrying this T cell receptor beta chain was observed once. Clones were sequenced by immunoSEQ multiplex PCR, and TCRdb holds only the in-frame ones, with some missing. The data hold tens of thousands of clones, with 88% observed a single time. These data come from a study of OX40 agonist ivuxolimab in advanced cancers. V was trimmed by 4 bases and J by 6 bases, leaving 13 bases between them. The CDR3 is made up of 13 amino acids. In germline, CDR1 is MGHDK, CDR2 SYGVNS. This material consisted of CD4+ or CD8+ T cells sorted from blood, taken in a trial of the OX40 agonist ivuxolimab. This chain connects TRBV25-1 to TRBJ2-7; D not certain. This sequence was found in an adult with an advanced solid tumor such as melanoma, head and neck, liver or kidney cancer. The CDR3 region has the DNA TGTGCCAGCAGTGTCGGCTCACTCTCCGAGCAGTACTTC. This sequence encodes CASSVGSLSEQYF.